This TCR beta chain was identified in a study of neurological immune-mediated disorders. Notes on the study in general: It was the repertoires of 18 of 34 multiple sclerosis patients that phylogenetic grouping placed in one related-CDR3 cluster, which is a possible signature. Expansion of TCR clones was greatest in HTLV-1-associated myelopathy and smallest in multiple sclerosis, where it fell below that of healthy controls.

In this sample, this clonotype turned up many times. The antigen remains unidentified. A 10-nucleotide random UMI tagged transcripts in template-switch 5'RACE cDNA synthesis. One entry per CDR3 protein, called by TCRdb with MiXCR from the 5' RACE reads. The data contain approximately 100,000 distinct CDR3 sequences, 3.5% of them singletons. The CDR3 has 13 residues. Germline lookup yields CDR1 DFQATT and CDR2 SNEGSKA (reference sequence). V shed 6 bases, J shed 10 bases, and the junction held 8 bases outside the gene matches. The unsorted libraries were prepared from 2 million PBMCs (stored at -80 C). The sequenced sample was PBMCs. This clonotype was obtained from a woman aged 18-29 years with multiple sclerosis. The chain is built from TRBV20-1 and TRBJ2-1, with TRBD1 matching over 11 bases. In DNA form, the CDR3 reads TGCAGTGCCGGGACAGGGGGGGTAAAGGAGCAGTTCTTC. Its protein is CSAGTGGVKEQFF.